These 26 T cell receptor beta chains originate from one sample sequenced in a study of tumor-infiltrating T cells and Merkel cell polyomavirus. Overall study context: The T cells studied were KLL-specific CD8+ cells against Merkel polyomavirus.

All patients' tumors stained robustly positive for Merkel cell polyomavirus Large T antigen by immunohistochemistry. The table came from immunoSEQ multiplex PCR; TCRdb's copy has only in-frame clones and leaves some out. This table has 20,000 to 30,000 clones, roughly 87% appearing once. The sample consisted of lymph node tissue. Source of these receptors: a man aged 45-65 years with Merkel cell carcinoma.

This clone appeared a few times. The chain links TRBV10-3 to TRBJ2-5, with 8 bases identical to TRBD2. The CDR3 totals 15 residues. In germline, CDR1 is ENHRY, CDR2 SYGVKD. Losses at the gene ends were 2 bases for V and 2 bases for J; bases not matched to a gene: 4. As DNA, the CDR3 is TGTGCCATCAGTGAGGCGGGGGGCCTACAAGAGACCCAGTACTTC. Its protein product is CAISEAGGLQETQYF.

This clone has a single count. The J gene is TRBJ2-3, the V gene TRBV28; D possibly corresponds to TRBD2 (6 bases). The CDR3 is 15 residues long. Germline-derived CDR1 and CDR2 are MDHEN and SYDVKM. Trimming removed 3 bases from V and 3 bases from J, with 13 bases in between. The CDR3: CASSLIGGSTDTQYF. DNA for the CDR3: TGTGCCAGCAGTTTGATTGGGGGGAGTACAGATACGCAGTATTTT.

V gene TRBV5-1 combines with J gene TRBJ2-2, with TRBD2 matching over 9 bases. With 0 bases clipped from V and 6 bases from J, the junction kept 15 bases outside the gene matches. Germline V lookup: CDR1 SGHRS, CDR2 YFSETQ. This CDR3 comprises 19 residues. CDR3 sequence reads: CASSLVSSGAPGFAGELFF. The CDR3 DNA reads as TGCGCCAGCAGCTTGGTATCTAGCGGGGCTCCTGGGTTCGCCGGGGAGCTGTTTTTT.

This chain uses TRBV28 with TRBJ1-5; 8 bases match TRBD1. This CDR3 is built from 14 residues. Germline V gene sequence: CDR1 MDHEN, CDR2 SYDVKM. The V and J ends lost 4 bases and 5 bases, in that order; junction bases with no gene match: 4. The CDR3 loop is CASSYRTGHQPQHF. DNA of the CDR3: TGTGCCAGCAGTTACCGGACAGGGCATCAGCCCCAGCATTTT.

The chain uses TRBV6-5 and TRBJ2-7; 11 nucleotides match TRBD1. V lost 6 bases and J lost 4; bases outside the gene matches: 8. Germline lookup yields CDR1 MNHEY and CDR2 SVGAGI. This CDR3 contains 15 residues. CDR3 region: CASRPGQGAGYEQYF. Written as DNA, the CDR3 is TGTGCCAGCAGGCCTGGACAGGGGGCTGGATACGAGCAGTACTTC.

The J gene is TRBJ1-1, the V gene TRBV28; 9 nucleotides align to TRBD1. V dropped 6 bases and J dropped 4; count of bases not matched to a gene: 9. This CDR3 has 15 amino acids. Looked up from germline, CDR1 is MDHEN and CDR2 is SYDVKM. The CDR3 nucleotides are TGTGCCAGCAGCACAACAGGGGGCGCGGGCACTGAAGCTTTCTTT. It codes for CASSTTGGAGTEAFF.

This rearrangement joins TRBV6-5 to TRBJ2-4, with D possibly being TRBD2 (6 bases). Germline assignment: CDR1 MNHEY and CDR2 SVGAGI. This CDR3 is built from 13 residues. Trimming cost V 8 bases and J 7 bases, with 15 bases left between them. CDR3 DNA sequence: TGTGCCAGCTCAAACGGAGGGGCGAACATTCAGTACTTC. It specifies CASSNGGANIQYF.

The chain has TRBV9 and TRBJ2-2; no firm D call. V gave up 4 bases and J gave up 7 bases, with 8 bases separating them. Germline CDR1 is SGDLS and CDR2 is YYNGEE. The CDR3 totals 12 residues. CDR3 region: CASSPPLGELFF. The CDR3 bases are TGTGCCAGCAGCCCCCCTCTCGGGGAGCTGTTTTTT.

The rearrangement joins TRBV28 to TRBJ1-4, with D unresolved. The CDR3 has 11 amino acids. V lost 7 bases to trimming and J lost 13 bases, with 13 bases between them. Per the germline V gene, CDR1 is MDHEN and CDR2 is SYDVKM. The CDR3 coding sequence is TGTGCCAGCATGGGCGAAAATACACTGTTTTTT. Encoded protein: CASMGENTLFF.

The chain joins TRBV7-2 to TRBJ1-2, with D perhaps matching TRBD1 (5 bases). There are 15 residues in the CDR3. Germline lookup yields CDR1 SGHTA and CDR2 FQGNSA. Trimming shortened V by 5 bases and J by 3 bases, and 16 bases separated the two germline ends. CDR3 coding DNA: TGTGCCAGCAGCCCCGCAGGGCTTTTGGACTATGGCTACACCTTC. Its translation: CASSPAGLLDYGYTF.

V gene TRBV9 combines with J gene TRBJ2-1; 10 nucleotides agree with TRBD2. In germline, CDR1 is SGDLS, CDR2 YYNGEE. The CDR3 totals 18 residues. V was clipped by 1 base and J by 6 bases; unmatched bases: 13. CDR3 residues: CASSVRTSGAVAGNEQFF. The CDR3 nucleotides are TGTGCCAGCAGCGTAAGGACTAGCGGAGCTGTCGCGGGCAATGAGCAGTTCTTC. Filled out from reference TRBV9 and TRBJ2-1, the complete variable domain reads DSGVTQTPKHLITATGQRVTLRCSPRSGDLSVYWYQQSLDQGLQFLIQYYNGEERAKGNILERFSAQQFPDLHSELNLSSLELGDSALYFCASSVRTSGAVAGNEQFFGPGTRLTVL.

This chain uses TRBV7-6 with TRBJ1-2; weak D call: TRBD1 (6 bases). V was trimmed by 5 bases and J by 4 bases, leaving 14 bases between them. This CDR3 has 14 residues. Germline CDR1 SGHVS, CDR2 FNYEAQ. The CDR3 region has the DNA TGTGCCAGCAGCCTCGGGACAAGCGTCTATGGCTACACCTTC. Protein: CASSLGTSVYGYTF.

This clone was seen a handful of times. The V gene is TRBV6-6, the J gene TRBJ2-1; 9 positions agree with TRBD1. V lost 5 bases to trimming and J lost 7 bases; unmatched junction nucleotides: 6. CDR3 size: 14 residues. In germline, CDR1 is MNHNY, CDR2 SVGAGI (reference sequence). CDR3 nucleotides: TGTGCCAGCAGTACCGGGACAGGGTGGAATGAGCAGTTCTTC. Its protein is CASSTGTGWNEQFF.

CDR3 in amino acids: CASSPSEGSGGASTDTQYF. CDR3 nucleotides: TGTGCCAGCTCCCCCTCCGAAGGTAGCGGGGGGGCTAGCACAGATACGCAGTATTTT. This rearrangement joins TRBV9 to TRBJ2-3; 11 bases map to TRBD2. This CDR3 spans 19 amino acids. Germline V gives CDR1 SGDLS, CDR2 YYNGEE. V lost 7 bases, J lost 0 bases, and 16 bases stayed unmatched.

This clone showed up just once. The CDR3 DNA reads TGCGCCAGCAGCCGAGGAGCGCCCAAGCAATATACGCAGTATTTT. Protein product: CASSRGAPKQYTQYF. The gene calls are TRBV4-1 and TRBJ2-3; no firm D call. The V gene lost 4 bases and the J gene lost 7 bases, with 18 bases spanning the gap. The length of the CDR3 is 15 residues. Germline-derived CDR1 and CDR2 are MGHRA and YSYEKL.

The chain links TRBV19 to TRBJ2-3, with 11 bases that match TRBD2. Germline CDR1 is LNHDA and CDR2 is SQIVND (reference sequence). CDR3 length: 15 amino acids. V was pared by 8 bases and J by 1 base, with 5 bases of the junction left unmatched. CDR3 DNA sequence: TGTGCCAGTCGGGGGACTAGCGGACGCACAGATACGCAGTATTTT. Translating it yields CASRGTSGRTDTQYF.

The chain combines TRBV28 with TRBJ1-2, with TRBD1 matching over 7 bases. Losses at the gene ends were 8 bases for V and 7 bases for J; bases not matched to a gene: 13. The CDR3 is 14 amino acids. Germline assignment: CDR1 MDHEN and CDR2 SYDVKM. CDR3 coding DNA: TGTGCCAGCCAAAATACAGGGGTAGTCGGTGGCTACACCTTC. This codes for CASQNTGVVGGYTF.

This chain connects TRBV7-3 to TRBJ2-6; 10 positions match TRBD1. V gave up 5 bases and J gave up 2 bases; unmatched junction bases: 3. CDR1 and CDR2 from the germline V gene are SGHTA and FQGTGA. CDR3 length equals 16 residues. CDR3 in DNA: TGTGCCAGCAGCGCGGACAGGGGGACTGGGGCCAACGTCCTGACTTTC. It specifies CASSADRGTGANVLTF.

The CDR3: CASSGGAGNTGELFF. For the CDR3, the DNA is TGCGCCAGCAGCGGGGGGGCTGGAAATACCGGGGAGCTGTTTTTT. The chain combines TRBV5-1 with TRBJ2-2; possibly TRBD2 for D (7 bases). The CDR3 has 15 amino acids. The germline V and J ends were trimmed by 4 bases and 5 bases, with 15 bases remaining between them. Germline CDR1 SGHRS, CDR2 YFSETQ.

The rearrangement uses TRBV27 and TRBJ2-5; 13 positions match TRBD2. The CDR3 runs to 16 residues. V was pared by 5 bases and J by 8 bases, with 11 bases of the junction left unmatched. CDR1 is MNHEY and CDR2 is SMNVEV in the germline V gene (reference sequence). Written as DNA, the CDR3 is TGTGCCAGCAGTAGCCTACTAGCGGGGGGGGCGGTAACCCAGTACTTC. Its translation: CASSSLLAGGAVTQYF.

The rearrangement uses TRBV7-9 and TRBJ2-2; 10 bases match TRBD1. Looked up from germline, CDR1 is SEHNR and CDR2 is FQNEAQ (reference sequence). The CDR3 has 15 residues. V gave up 9 bases and J gave up 4 bases; unmatched junction bases: 8. CDR3 in amino acids: CASPGTGAGTGELFF. DNA for the CDR3: TGTGCCAGTCCCGGGACAGGGGCGGGCACCGGGGAGCTGTTTTTT.

This chain uses TRBV27 with TRBJ2-2; D is perhaps TRBD2 (6 bases). The length of the CDR3 is 17 residues. With 6 bases removed from V and 4 bases from J, the gap between germline ends came to 21 bases. Germline values: CDR1 MNHEY, CDR2 SMNVEV (reference sequence). CDR3 residues: CASSQRGLSTSTGELFF. The CDR3 DNA sequence: TGTGCCAGCAGCCAAAGGGGACTCTCAACTAGCACCGGGGAGCTGTTTTTT.

The rearrangement joins TRBV29-1 to TRBJ1-2, with 9 bases identical to TRBD1. Trimming at V came to 6 bases and at J to 3 bases, leaving 17 bases not matched to a gene. The CDR3 is 17 amino acids. The germline V gene has CDR1 SQVTM and CDR2 ANQGSEA. In DNA form, the CDR3 reads TGCAGCGTACGAGAGACGACAGGGGGAGTTCGTCACTATGGCTACACCTTC. As protein: CSVRETTGGVRHYGYTF. Full variable domain (rest looked up from reference TRBV29-1 and TRBJ1-2): SAVISQKPSRDICQRGTSLTIQCQVDSQVTMMFWYRQQPGQSLTLIATANQGSEATYESGFVIDKFPISRPNLTFSTLTVSNMSPEDSSIYLCSVRETTGGVRHYGYTFGSGTRLTVV.

V and J are TRBV5-1 and TRBJ2-3; 12 nucleotides align to TRBD2. This CDR3 contains 18 residues. Germline V gene lookup returns CDR1 SGHRS and CDR2 YFSETQ. V was pared by 0 bases and J by 5 bases, with 10 bases of the junction left unmatched. Here the CDR3 DNA reads TGCGCCAGCAGCTTGGGGTCTAGCGGGAGGGCCCGGTTAGATACGCAGTATTTT. This codes for CASSLGSSGRARLDTQYF.

The V call is TRBV19, the J call TRBJ1-1; D possibly corresponds to TRBD1 (6 bases). There are 14 residues in the CDR3. Germline lookup yields CDR1 LNHDA and CDR2 SQIVND (reference sequence). Between the trimmed V and J ends, which lost 7 bases and 0 bases, there was a span of 12 bases. CDR3 in DNA: TGTGCCAGTACGGCAGGGGCTATGAACACTGAAGCTTTCTTT. It is translated as CASTAGAMNTEAFF.

The rearrangement links TRBV19 to TRBJ1-1, with TRBD1 matching 8 bases. The germline gives CDR1 LNHDA, CDR2 SQIVND (reference sequence). The V gene end was trimmed by 1 base and the J gene end by 11 bases; junction bases not matched to a gene: 6. The CDR3 has 13 residues. The CDR3 sequence is CASSIAADRDAFF. The CDR3 DNA reads as TGTGCCAGTAGTATAGCTGCGGACAGGGACGCTTTCTTT.